The 19 T cell receptor beta chains given below trace back to one sample, sequenced in a study of identical twins. TCRdb analysed the 5' RACE reads with MiXCR anew, one entry per CDR3 protein. The sample yields about 890,000 distinct CDR3 sequences, 9% to 15% seen once. These data are also associated with another study on yellow fever vaccine responses in identical twins.

Sequenced: PBMCs. Receptors were obtained from a woman between 18 and 29 years old in good health.

This clonotype was counted many times. This chain links TRBV28 with TRBJ1-4; TRBD1 might be the D (5 bases). V lost 5 bases, J lost 8 bases, and 12 bases lay in between. The CDR3 covers 13 residues. Germline values: CDR1 MDHEN, CDR2 SYDVKM. CDR3 bases: TGTGCCAGCAGTCCGGGTGGGGGAGAAAAACTGTTTTTT. Translating it yields CASSPGGGEKLFF.

This clonotype was seen more than once but under ten times. DNA for the CDR3: TGCGCCAGCAGCAGTGCCCCAGGGGGCAGGGATGAAAAACTGTTTTTT. It encodes CASSSAPGGRDEKLFF. The chain recombines TRBV5-1 with TRBJ1-4; 8 nucleotides align to TRBD1. The ends lost 4 bases at V and 6 bases at J; junction bases unmatched: 11. There are 16 residues in the CDR3. Germline values: CDR1 SGHRS, CDR2 YFSETQ.

This clonotype was seen more than once but under ten times. The chain recombines TRBV18 with TRBJ2-2; 7 bases are a match to TRBD1. J lost 4 bases, V lost 4 bases, and 9 bases had no gene match. From germline, CDR1 is KGHSH and CDR2 LQKENI. CDR3 length equals 16 residues. CDR3 sequence: CASSRESRGITGELFF. For the CDR3, the DNA is TGTGCCAGCTCACGGGAAAGCAGGGGGATCACCGGGGAGCTGTTTTTT.

The chain couples TRBV20-1 to TRBJ2-3, with a possible D match to TRBD2 (6 bases). CDR1 DFQATT and CDR2 SNEGSKA come from the germline V gene (reference sequence). This CDR3 has 14 amino acids. Trimming cost V 4 bases and J 3 bases, with 14 bases left between them. In DNA form, the CDR3 reads TGCAGTGCTAAGCTCGTGGAGGGGACAGATACGCAGTATTTT. Its protein is CSAKLVEGTDTQYF.

V is TRBV2 and J is TRBJ2-7; tentatively, D is TRBD1 (5 bases). The V gene lost 7 bases and the J gene lost 4 bases, with 14 bases spanning the gap. The CDR3 contains 13 residues. From germline, CDR1 is SNHLY and CDR2 FYNNEI. CDR3 DNA: TGTGCCAGCACCTCCGGCAGGGTGTACGAGCAGTACTTC. Translated: CASTSGRVYEQYF.

This clonotype was found once. The junction shows a germline mismatch at one end, possibly a read error. The V gene is TRBV28, the J gene TRBJ2-5, with 8 bases that match TRBD2. CDR3 size: 14 residues. CDR1 is MDHEN, CDR2 SYDVKM, per germline. The CDR3 reads CASSSAGGQKTQYF. DNA of the CDR3: TGTGCCAGCAGCTCCGCGGGGGGCCAAAAGACCCAGTACTTC.

This clonotype occurred a few times. This sequence joins TRBV7-8 and TRBJ2-1; D remains unclear. This CDR3 comprises 15 residues. Germline V gives CDR1 SGHVS, CDR2 FQNEAQ. Between the trimmed V and J ends, which lost 1 base and 5 bases, there was a span of 12 bases. This chain's CDR3 is CASSLVGNTNNEQFF. The CDR3 DNA reads TGTGCCAGCAGCTTAGTAGGTAACACAAACAATGAGCAGTTCTTC.

This clonotype was detected ten times or more. This chain uses TRBV12-3 or TRBV12-4 with TRBJ2-2; D assignment may be TRBD1 or TRBD2 (5 bases each). Trimming removed 6 bases at V and 5 bases at J, with 13 bases between. The CDR3 extends over 14 amino acids. The CDR3 loop is CASRTGTGTGELFF. CDR3 DNA sequence: TGTGCCAGCAGGACCGGGACGGGGACCGGGGAGCTGTTTTTT.

This clonotype is a singleton in its sample. A much larger clone differs from this one at a single base, so this may be a read error. This chain uses TRBV28 with TRBJ2-7; D not certain. This CDR3 is 15 amino acids long. The V end lost 2 bases, the J end lost 2 bases, and 13 bases lay between the germline ends. CDR1 is MDHEN, CDR2 SYDVKM, per germline. The CDR3 bases are TGTGCCAGCAGTTTAGGAAGGAAGTCTACCTACGAGCAGTACTTC. Its translation is CASSLGRKSTYEQYF.

The rearrangement uses TRBV20-1 and TRBJ2-5; 11 positions agree with TRBD2. The CDR3 length is 14 residues. V gave up 5 bases and J gave up 4 bases; unmatched junction bases: 6. The V gene's germline CDR1 is DFQATT and CDR2 SNEGSKA (reference sequence). CDR3 bases: TGCAGTGCTCAGACCGGGACTAGCGGAGAGACCCAGTACTTC. Its translation is CSAQTGTSGETQYF.

The sample holds a few counts of this clonotype. This chain uses TRBV19 with TRBJ1-1; D unresolved. This CDR3 comprises 13 residues. Trimming removed 6 bases from V and 4 bases from J, with 12 bases in between. Per the germline V gene, CDR1 is LNHDA and CDR2 is SQIVND (reference sequence). The CDR3 region has the DNA TGTGCCAGTAGGGGAGAGGGCTCCACTGAAGCTTTCTTT. This codes for CASRGEGSTEAFF.

This clonotype was detected ten times or more. This chain links TRBV9 with TRBJ2-7; D unresolved. CDR1 SGDLS and CDR2 YYNGEE come from the germline V gene. The V end was cut by 2 bases, the J end by 13 bases, with 22 bases between. The CDR3 is 14 residues long. This CDR3 is CASSVRRREPTVYF. The CDR3 nucleotides read TGTGCCAGCAGCGTCCGACGTCGAGAACCTACAGTTTACTTC.

The chain uses TRBV28 and TRBJ2-7; tentatively, D is TRBD1 (5 bases). This CDR3 is built from 16 residues. V was shortened by 4 bases and J by 0 bases, with 16 bases between the two germline ends. Germline V gene sequence: CDR1 MDHEN, CDR2 SYDVKM. CDR3 sequence: CASSSPGLTDSYEQYV. The CDR3 coding sequence is TGTGCCAGCAGTTCCCCGGGTCTGACAGACTCCTACGAGCAGTACGTC.

The chain is built from TRBV12-3 or TRBV12-4 and TRBJ1-5; D perhaps matches TRBD1 (5 bases). The CDR3 extends over 15 amino acids. Between the trimmed V and J ends, which lost 5 bases and 1 base, there was a span of 12 bases. This CDR3 reads CASSPGWWSNQPQHF. CDR3 DNA: TGTGCCAGCAGTCCAGGGTGGTGGAGCAATCAGCCCCAGCATTTT.

The chain links TRBV24-1 to TRBJ2-1; D is unclear. The CDR3 is 14 residues long. Trimming cost V 1 base and J 1 base, with 4 bases left between them. CDR1 and CDR2 from the germline V gene are KGHDR and SFDVKD. This chain's CDR3 is CATSDLASYNEQFF. DNA for the CDR3: TGTGCCACCAGTGATTTAGCGTCCTACAATGAGCAGTTCTTC.

The chain uses TRBV7-9 and TRBJ2-3; 7 nucleotides match TRBD1. The J segment lost 0 bases and the V segment lost 5 bases, leaving 11 bases of the junction unmatched. The length of the CDR3 is 17 residues. Germline CDR1 reads SEHNR; CDR2 reads FQNEAQ (reference sequence). DNA for the CDR3: TGTGCCAGCAGCCCAGGGGGAGCTAGGGGCAGCACAGATACGCAGTATTTT. Translated, it gives CASSPGGARGSTDTQYF.

This clonotype was found a few times. This chain connects TRBV7-9 to TRBJ1-1, with D possibly matching TRBD1 (6 bases). V shed 5 bases and J shed 0 bases, with 10 bases lying between them. CDR3 length equals 14 residues. Looked up from germline, CDR1 is SEHNR and CDR2 is FQNEAQ (reference sequence). CDR3: CASSTGHMNTEAFF. CDR3 sequence (DNA): TGTGCCAGCAGCACGGGACACATGAACACTGAAGCTTTCTTT.

This clonotype was detected a few times. V is TRBV6-1 and J is TRBJ2-6, with D unclear. The CDR3 has 13 residues. With 10 bases removed from V and 4 bases from J, the gap between germline ends came to 11 bases. Germline CDR1 MNHNS, CDR2 SASEGT. This CDR3 is CATRPPGANVLTF. In DNA form, the CDR3 reads TGTGCCACGAGACCCCCCGGGGCCAACGTCCTGACTTTC.

This clonotype was counted between two and nine times. The rearrangement joins TRBV2 to TRBJ2-1; D call uncertain. Germline V gives CDR1 SNHLY, CDR2 FYNNEI. This CDR3 contains 13 residues. Trimming took 7 bases from V and 7 from J, leaving 14 bases between them. The CDR3 bases are TGTGCCAGCAACGCAGTCCAAGGGAATGAGCAGTTCTTC. It encodes CASNAVQGNEQFF.